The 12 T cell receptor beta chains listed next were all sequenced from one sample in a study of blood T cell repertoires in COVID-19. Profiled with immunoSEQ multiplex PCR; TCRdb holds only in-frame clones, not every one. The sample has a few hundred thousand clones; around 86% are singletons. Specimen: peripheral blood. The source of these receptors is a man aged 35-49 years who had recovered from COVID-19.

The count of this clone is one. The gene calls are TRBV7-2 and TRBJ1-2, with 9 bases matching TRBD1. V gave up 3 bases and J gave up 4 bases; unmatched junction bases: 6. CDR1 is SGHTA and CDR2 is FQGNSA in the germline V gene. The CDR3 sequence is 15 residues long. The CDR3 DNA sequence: TGTGCCAGCAGCTTTACGGGACAGGGAAGCTATGGCTACACCTTC. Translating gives CASSFTGQGSYGYTF.

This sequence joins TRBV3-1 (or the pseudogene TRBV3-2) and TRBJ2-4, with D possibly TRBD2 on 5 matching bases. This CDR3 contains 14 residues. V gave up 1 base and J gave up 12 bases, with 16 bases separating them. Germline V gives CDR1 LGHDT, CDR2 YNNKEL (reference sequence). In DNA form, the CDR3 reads TGTGCCAGCAGCCAAGCGAACTCACTTGAGGGTCAGTACTTC. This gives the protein CASSQANSLEGQYF.

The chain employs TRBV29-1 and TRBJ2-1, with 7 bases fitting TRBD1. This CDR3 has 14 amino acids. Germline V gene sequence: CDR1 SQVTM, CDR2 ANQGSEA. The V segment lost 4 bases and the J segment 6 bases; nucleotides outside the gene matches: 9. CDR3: CSVGLGTAINEQFF. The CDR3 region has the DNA TGCAGCGTTGGTTTGGGGACAGCTATCAATGAGCAGTTCTTC.

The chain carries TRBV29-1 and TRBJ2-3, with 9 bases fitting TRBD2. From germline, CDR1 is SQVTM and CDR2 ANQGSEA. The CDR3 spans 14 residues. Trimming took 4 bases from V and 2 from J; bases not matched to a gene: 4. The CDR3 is CSVARGGATDTQYF. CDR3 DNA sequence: TGCAGCGTTGCTCGCGGGGGGGCCACAGATACGCAGTATTTT.

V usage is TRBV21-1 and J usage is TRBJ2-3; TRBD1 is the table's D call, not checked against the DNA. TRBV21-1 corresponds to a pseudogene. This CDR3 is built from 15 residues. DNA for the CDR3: TGTGCCAGCAGCAAGGCCAGGCGACGGCGCGATACGCAGTATTTT. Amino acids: CASSKARRRRDTQYF.

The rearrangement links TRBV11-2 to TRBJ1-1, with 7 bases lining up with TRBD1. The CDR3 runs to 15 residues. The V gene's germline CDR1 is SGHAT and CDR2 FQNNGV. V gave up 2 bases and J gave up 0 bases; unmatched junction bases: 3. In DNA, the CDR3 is TGTGCCAGCAGCTTACGACAGGGAGTGAACACTGAAGCTTTCTTT. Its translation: CASSLRQGVNTEAFF.

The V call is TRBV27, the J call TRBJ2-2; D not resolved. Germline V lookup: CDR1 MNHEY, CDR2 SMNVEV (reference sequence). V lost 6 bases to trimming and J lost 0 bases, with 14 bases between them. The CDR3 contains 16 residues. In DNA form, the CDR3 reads TGTGCCAGCAGCTCCGACACTGCCCCGAACACCGGGGAGCTGTTTTTT. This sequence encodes CASSSDTAPNTGELFF.

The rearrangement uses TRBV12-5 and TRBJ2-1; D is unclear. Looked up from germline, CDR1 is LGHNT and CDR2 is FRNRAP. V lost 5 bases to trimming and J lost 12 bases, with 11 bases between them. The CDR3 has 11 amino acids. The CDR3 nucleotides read TGTGCTAGTGGTCTCTACGTACCGCAGTTCTTC. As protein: CASGLYVPQFF.

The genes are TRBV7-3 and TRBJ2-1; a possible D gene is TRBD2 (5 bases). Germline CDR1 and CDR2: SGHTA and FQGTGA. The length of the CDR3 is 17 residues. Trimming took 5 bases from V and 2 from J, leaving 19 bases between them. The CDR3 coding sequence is TGTGCCAGCAGCCAAGGACCTAGCTCGGGTACCTACAATGAGCAGTTCTTC. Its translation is CASSQGPSSGTYNEQFF.

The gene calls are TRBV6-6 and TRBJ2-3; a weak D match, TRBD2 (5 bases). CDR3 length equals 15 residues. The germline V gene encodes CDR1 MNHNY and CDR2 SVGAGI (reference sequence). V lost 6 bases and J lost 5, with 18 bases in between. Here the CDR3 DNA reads TGTGCCAGCAGCCGCCCCGGGGAATCGATAGATACGCAGTATTTT. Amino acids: CASSRPGESIDTQYF.

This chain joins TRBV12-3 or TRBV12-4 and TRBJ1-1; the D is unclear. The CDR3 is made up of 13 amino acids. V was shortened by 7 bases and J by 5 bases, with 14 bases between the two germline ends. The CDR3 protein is CASTMGAPTEAFF. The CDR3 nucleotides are TGTGCCAGCACCATGGGAGCCCCTACTGAAGCTTTCTTT.

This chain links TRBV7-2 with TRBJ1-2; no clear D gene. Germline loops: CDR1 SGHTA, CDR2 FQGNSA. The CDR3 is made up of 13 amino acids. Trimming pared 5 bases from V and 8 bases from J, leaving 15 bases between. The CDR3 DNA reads TGTGCCAGCAGCCGACGAAGCGAGGTGGGCTACACCTTC. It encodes CASSRRSEVGYTF. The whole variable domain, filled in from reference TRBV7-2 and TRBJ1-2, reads GAGVSQSPSNKVTEKGKDVELRCDPISGHTALYWYRQSLGQGLEFLIYFQGNSAPDKSGLPSDRFSAERTGGSVSTLTIQRTQQEDSAVYLCASSRRSEVGYTFGSGTRLTVV.